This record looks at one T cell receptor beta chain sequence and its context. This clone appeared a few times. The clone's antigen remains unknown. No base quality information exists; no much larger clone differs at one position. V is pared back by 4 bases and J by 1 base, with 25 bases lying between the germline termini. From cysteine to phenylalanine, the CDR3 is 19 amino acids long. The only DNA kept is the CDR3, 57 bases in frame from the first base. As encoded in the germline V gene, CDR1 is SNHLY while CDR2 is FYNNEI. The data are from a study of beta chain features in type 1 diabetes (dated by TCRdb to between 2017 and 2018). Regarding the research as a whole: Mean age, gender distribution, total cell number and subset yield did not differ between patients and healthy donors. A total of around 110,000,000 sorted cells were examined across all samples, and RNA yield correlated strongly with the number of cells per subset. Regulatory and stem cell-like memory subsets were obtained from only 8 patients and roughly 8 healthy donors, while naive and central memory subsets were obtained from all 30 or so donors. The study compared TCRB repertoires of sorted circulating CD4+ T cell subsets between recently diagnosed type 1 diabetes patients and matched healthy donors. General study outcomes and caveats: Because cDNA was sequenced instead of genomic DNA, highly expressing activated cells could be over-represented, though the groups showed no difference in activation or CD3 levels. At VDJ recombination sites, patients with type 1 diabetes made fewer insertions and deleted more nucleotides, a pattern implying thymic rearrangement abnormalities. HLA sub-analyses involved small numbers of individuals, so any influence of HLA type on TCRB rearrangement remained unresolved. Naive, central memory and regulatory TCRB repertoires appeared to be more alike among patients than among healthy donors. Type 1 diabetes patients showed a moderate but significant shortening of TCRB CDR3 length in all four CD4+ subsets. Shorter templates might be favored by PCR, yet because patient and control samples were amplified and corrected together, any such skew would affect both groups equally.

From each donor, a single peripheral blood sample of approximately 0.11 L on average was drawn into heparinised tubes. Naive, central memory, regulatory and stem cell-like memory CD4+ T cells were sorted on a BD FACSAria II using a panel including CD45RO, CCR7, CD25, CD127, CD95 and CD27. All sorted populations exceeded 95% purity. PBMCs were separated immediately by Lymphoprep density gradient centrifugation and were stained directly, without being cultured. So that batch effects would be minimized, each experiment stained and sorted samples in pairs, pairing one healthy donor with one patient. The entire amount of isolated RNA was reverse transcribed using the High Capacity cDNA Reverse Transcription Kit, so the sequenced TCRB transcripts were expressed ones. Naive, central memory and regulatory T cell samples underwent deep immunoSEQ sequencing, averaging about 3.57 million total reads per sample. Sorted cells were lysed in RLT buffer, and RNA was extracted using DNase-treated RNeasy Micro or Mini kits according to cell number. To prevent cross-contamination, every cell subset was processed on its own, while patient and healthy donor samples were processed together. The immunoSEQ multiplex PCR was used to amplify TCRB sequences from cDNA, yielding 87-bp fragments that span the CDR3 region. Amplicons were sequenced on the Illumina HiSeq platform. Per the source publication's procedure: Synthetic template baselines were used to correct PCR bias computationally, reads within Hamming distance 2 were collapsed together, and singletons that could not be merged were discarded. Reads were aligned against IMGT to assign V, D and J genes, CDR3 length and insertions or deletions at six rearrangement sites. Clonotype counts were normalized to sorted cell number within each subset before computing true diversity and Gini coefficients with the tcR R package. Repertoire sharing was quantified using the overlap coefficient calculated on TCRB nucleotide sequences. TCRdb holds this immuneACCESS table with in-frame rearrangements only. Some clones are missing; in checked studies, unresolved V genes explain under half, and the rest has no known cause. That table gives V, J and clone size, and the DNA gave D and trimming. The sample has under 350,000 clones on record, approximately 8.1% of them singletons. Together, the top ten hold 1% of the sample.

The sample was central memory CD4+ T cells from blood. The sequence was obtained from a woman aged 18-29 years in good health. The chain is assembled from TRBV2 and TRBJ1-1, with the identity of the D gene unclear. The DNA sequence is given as TGTGCCAGCAGTGTCGCGGCAGTCGCCCGTCCTAATGGGAACACTGAAGCTTTCTTT. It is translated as CASSVAAVARPNGNTEAFF.